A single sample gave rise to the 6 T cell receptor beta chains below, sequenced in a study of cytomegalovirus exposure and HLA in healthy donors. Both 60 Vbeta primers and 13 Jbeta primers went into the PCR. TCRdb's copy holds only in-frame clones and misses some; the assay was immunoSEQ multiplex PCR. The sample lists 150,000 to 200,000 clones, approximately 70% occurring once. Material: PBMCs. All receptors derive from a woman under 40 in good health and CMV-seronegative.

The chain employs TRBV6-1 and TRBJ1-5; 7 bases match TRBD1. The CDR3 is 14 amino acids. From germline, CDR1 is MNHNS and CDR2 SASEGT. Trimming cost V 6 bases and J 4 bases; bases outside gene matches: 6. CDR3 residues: CASRTGLWNQPQHF. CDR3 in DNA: TGTGCCAGCAGGACAGGGCTTTGGAATCAGCCCCAGCATTTT.

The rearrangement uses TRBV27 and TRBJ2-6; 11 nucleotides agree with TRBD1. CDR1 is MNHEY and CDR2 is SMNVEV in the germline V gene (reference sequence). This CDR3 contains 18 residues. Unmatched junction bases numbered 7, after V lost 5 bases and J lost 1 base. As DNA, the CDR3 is TGTGCCAGCAGTCCGTACGGGACAGGGGGATCTGGGGCCAACGTCCTGACTTTC. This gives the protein CASSPYGTGGSGANVLTF.

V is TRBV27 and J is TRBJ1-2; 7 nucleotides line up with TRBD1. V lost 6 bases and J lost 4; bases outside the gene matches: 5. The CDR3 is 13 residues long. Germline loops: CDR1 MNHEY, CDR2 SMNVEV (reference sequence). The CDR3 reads CASRPTGIYGYTF. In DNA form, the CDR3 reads TGTGCCAGCAGGCCGACAGGGATCTATGGCTACACCTTC.

CDR3 region: CASSETSDSYEQYF. The CDR3 DNA reads TGTGCCAGCAGTGAGACTAGCGACTCCTACGAGCAGTACTTC. The chain carries TRBV6-4 and TRBJ2-7; 8 nucleotides line up with TRBD2. This CDR3 contains 14 residues. V dropped 3 bases and J dropped 0; count of bases not matched to a gene: 1. Germline CDR1 is MRHNA and CDR2 is SNTAGT.

The DNA of the CDR3 is TGTGCCAGCAGCTTCGGTGAGAAAATTCAGTACTTC. Protein sequence: CASSFGEKIQYF. This chain connects TRBV11-2 to TRBJ2-4; D is ambiguous. Germline CDR1 SGHAT, CDR2 FQNNGV. Trimming took off 3 bases at V and 10 bases at J, with 10 bases between the two ends. This CDR3 has 12 residues.

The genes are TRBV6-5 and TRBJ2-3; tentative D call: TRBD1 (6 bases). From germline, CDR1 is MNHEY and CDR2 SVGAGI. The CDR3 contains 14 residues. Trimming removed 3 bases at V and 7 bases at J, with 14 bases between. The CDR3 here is CASSYIQGGNTQYF. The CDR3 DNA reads TGTGCCAGCAGTTATATACAGGGTGGCAATACGCAGTATTTT.